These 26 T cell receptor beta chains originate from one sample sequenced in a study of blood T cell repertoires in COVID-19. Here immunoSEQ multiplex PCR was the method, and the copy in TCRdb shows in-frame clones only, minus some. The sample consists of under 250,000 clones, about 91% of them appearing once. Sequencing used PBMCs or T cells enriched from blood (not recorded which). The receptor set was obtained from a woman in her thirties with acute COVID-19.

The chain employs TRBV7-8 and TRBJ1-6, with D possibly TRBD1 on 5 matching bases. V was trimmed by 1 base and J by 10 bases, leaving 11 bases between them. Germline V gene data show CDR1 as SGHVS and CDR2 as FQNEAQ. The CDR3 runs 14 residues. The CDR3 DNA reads TGTGCCAGCAGCTTAGTCAGGGTTGGCTCACCCCTCCACTTT. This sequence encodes CASSLVRVGSPLHF. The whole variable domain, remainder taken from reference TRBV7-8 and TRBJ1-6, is GAGVSQSPRYKVAKRGQDVALRCDPISGHVSLFWYQQALGQGPEFLTYFQNEAQLDKSGLPSDRFFAERPEGSVSTLKIQRTQQEDSAVYLCASSLVRVGSPLHFGNGTRLTVT.

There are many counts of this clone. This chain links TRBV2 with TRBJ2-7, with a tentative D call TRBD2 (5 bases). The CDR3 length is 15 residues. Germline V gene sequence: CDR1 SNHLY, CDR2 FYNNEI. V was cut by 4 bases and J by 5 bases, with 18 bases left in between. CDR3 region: CASSVPGFSFDEQYF. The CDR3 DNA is TGTGCCAGCAGTGTCCCGGGGTTTTCCTTCGACGAGCAGTACTTC.

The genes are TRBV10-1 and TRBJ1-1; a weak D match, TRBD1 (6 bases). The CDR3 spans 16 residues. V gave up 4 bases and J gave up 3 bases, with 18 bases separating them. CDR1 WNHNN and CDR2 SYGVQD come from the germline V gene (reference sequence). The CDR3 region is CASSGLGARGDTEAFF. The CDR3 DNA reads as TGCGCCAGCAGTGGATTAGGGGCCAGGGGTGACACTGAAGCTTTCTTT.

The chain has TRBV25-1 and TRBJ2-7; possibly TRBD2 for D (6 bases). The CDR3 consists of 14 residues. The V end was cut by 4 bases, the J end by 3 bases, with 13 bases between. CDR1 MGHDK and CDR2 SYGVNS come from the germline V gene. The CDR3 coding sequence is TGTGCCAGCAGTGGGGGGGTCCCTGGCTACGAGCAGTACTTC. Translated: CASSGGVPGYEQYF.

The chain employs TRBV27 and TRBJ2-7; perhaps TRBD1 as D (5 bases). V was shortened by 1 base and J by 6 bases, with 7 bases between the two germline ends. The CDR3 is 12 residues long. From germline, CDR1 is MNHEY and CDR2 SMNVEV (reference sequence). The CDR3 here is CASSLWGVEQYF. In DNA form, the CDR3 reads TGTGCCAGCAGTTTATGGGGCGTCGAGCAGTACTTC.

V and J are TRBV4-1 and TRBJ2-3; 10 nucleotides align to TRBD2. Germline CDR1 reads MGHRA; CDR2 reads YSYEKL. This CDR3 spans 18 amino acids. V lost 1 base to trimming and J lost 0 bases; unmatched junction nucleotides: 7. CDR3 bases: TGCGCCAGCAGCCAAGGGCCTGGGACTAGCGAGAGCACAGATACGCAGTATTTT. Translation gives CASSQGPGTSESTDTQYF.

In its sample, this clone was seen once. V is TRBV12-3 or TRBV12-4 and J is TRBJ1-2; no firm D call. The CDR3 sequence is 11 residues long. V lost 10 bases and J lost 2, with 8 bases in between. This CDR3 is CATLRNYGYTF. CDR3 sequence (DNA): TGTGCCACCCTAAGAAACTATGGCTACACCTTC.

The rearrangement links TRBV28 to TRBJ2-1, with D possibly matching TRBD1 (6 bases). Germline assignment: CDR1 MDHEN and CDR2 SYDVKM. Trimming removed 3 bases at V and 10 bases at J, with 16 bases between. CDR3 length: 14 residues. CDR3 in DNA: TGTGCCAGCAGTTTCATGGGGGCGTATAAAGAGCAGTTCTTC. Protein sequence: CASSFMGAYKEQFF.

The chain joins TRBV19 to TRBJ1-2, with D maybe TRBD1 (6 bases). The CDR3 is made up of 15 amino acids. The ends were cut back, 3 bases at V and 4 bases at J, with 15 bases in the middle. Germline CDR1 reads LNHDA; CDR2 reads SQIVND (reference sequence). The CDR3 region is CASSMQQGRGYGYTF. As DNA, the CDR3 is TGTGCCAGTAGTATGCAACAGGGAAGGGGCTATGGCTACACCTTC.

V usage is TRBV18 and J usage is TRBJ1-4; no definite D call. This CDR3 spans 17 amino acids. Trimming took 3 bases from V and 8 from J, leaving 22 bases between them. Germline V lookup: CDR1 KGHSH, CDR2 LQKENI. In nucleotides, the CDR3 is TGTGCCAGCTCACCCAACCTATTGGACGAGCGGGAGGAAAAACTGTTTTTT. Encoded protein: CASSPNLLDEREEKLFF.

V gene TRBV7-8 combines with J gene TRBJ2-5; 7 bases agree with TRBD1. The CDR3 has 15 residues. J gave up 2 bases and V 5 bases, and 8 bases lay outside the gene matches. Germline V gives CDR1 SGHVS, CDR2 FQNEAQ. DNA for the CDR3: TGTGCCAGCAGCCGAACATGGGGACAGCAAGAGACCCAGTACTTC. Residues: CASSRTWGQQETQYF.

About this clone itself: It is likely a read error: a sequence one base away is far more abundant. The CDR3 DNA reads as TGTGCCAGCAGTGATACAGAGAACACTGAAGCTTTCTTT. Its translation: CASSDTENTEAFF. The chain links TRBV6-1 to TRBJ1-1; D gene uncertain. CDR1 MNHNS and CDR2 SASEGT come from the germline V gene. The CDR3 runs 13 residues. The V gene lost 3 bases and the J gene lost 1 base, with 6 bases spanning the gap.

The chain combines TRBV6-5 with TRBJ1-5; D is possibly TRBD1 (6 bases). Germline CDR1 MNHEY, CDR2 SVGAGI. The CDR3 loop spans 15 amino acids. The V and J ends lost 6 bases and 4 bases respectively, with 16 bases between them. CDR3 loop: CASRPRGARNQPQHF. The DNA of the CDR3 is TGTGCCAGCAGACCTCGGGGGGCGAGGAATCAGCCCCAGCATTTT.

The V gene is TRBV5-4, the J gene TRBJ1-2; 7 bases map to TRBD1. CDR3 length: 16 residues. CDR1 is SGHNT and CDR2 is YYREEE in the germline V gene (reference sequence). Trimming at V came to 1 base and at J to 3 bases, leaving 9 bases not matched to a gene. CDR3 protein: CASSLITGATDYGYTF. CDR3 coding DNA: TGTGCCAGCAGCTTGATCACAGGGGCGACGGACTATGGCTACACCTTC.

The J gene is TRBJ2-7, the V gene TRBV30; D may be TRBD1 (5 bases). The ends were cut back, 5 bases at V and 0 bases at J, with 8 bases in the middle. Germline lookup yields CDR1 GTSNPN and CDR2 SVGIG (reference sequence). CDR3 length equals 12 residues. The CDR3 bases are TGTGCCTGGTCGACAGACTCCTACGAGCAGTACTTC. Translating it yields CAWSTDSYEQYF.

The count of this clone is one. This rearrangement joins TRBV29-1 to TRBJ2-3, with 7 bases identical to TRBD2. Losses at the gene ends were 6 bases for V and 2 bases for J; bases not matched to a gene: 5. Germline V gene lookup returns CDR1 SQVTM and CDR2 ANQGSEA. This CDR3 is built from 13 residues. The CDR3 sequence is CSVRGTITDTQYF. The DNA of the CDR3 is TGCAGCGTCCGGGGGACTATCACAGATACGCAGTATTTT.

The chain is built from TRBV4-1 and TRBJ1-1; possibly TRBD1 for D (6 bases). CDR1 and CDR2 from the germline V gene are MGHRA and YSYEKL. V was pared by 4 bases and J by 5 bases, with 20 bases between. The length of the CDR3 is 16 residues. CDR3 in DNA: TGCGCCAGCAGCCTACCCCCCTACAGGGACGGGACTGAAGCTTTCTTT. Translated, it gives CASSLPPYRDGTEAFF.

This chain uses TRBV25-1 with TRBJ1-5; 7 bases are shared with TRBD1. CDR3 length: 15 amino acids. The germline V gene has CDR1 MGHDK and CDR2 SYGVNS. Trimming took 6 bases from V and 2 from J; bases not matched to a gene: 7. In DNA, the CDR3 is TGTGCCAGCAGGACAGGGTTTGAGGGCAATCAGCCCCAGCATTTT. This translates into CASRTGFEGNQPQHF.

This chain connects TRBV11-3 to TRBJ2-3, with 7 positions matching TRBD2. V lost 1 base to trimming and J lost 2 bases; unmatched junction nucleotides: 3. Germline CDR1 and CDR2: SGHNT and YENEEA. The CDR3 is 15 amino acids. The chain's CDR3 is CASSLGGRDTDTQYF. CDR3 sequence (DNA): TGTGCCAGCAGCTTAGGGGGGAGGGACACAGATACGCAGTATTTT. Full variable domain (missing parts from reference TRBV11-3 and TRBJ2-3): EAGVVQSPRYKIIEKKQPVAFWCNPISGHNTLYWYLQNLGQGPELLIRYENEEAVDDSQLPKDRFSAERLKGVDSTLKIQPAELGDSAVYLCASSLGGRDTDTQYFGPGTRLTVL.

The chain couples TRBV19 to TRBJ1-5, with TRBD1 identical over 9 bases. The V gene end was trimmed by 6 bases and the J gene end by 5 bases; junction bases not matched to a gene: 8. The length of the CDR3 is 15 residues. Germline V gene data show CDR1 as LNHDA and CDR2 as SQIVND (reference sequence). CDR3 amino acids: CASRARTGVDQPQHF. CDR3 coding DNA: TGTGCCAGTAGAGCCAGGACAGGGGTGGATCAGCCCCAGCATTTT.

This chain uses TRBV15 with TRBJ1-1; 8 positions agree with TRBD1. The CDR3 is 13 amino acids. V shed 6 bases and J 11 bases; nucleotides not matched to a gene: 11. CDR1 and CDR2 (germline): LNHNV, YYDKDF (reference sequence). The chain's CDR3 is CATRARQGRGAFF. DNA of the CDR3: TGTGCCACCAGAGCTCGACAGGGGAGGGGGGCTTTCTTT.

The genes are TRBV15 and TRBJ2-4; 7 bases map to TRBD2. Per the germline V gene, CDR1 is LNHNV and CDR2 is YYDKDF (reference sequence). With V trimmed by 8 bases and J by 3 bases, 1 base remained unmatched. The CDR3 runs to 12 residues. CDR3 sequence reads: CATRGGKNIQYF. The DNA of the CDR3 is TGTGCCACCCGCGGGGGCAAAAACATTCAGTACTTC.

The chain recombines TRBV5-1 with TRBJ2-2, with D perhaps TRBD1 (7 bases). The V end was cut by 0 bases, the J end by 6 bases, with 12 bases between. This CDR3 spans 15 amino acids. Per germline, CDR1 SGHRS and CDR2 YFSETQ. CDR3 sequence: CASSLATGEAGELFF. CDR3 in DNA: TGCGCCAGCAGCTTGGCTACAGGGGAGGCCGGGGAGCTGTTTTTT.

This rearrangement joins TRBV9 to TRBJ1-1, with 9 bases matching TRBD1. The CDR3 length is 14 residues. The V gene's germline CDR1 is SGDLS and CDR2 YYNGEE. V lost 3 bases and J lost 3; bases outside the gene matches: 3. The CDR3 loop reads CASSGTGEDTEAFF. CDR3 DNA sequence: TGTGCCAGCAGCGGGACAGGGGAAGACACTGAAGCTTTCTTT. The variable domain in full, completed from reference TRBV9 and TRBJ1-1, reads DSGVTQTPKHLITATGQRVTLRCSPRSGDLSVYWYQQSLDQGLQFLIQYYNGEERAKGNILERFSAQQFPDLHSELNLSSLELGDSALYFCASSGTGEDTEAFFGQGTRLTVV.

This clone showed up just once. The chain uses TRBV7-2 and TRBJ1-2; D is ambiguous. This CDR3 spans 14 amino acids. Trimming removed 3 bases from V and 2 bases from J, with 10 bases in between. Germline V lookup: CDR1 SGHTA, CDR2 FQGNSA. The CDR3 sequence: CASSFFYSNYGYTF. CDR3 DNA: TGTGCCAGCAGCTTTTTCTACAGCAACTATGGCTACACCTTC.

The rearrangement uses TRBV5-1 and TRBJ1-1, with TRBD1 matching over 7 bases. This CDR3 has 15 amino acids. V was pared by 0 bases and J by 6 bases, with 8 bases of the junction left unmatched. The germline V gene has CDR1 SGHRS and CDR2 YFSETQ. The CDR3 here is CASSLEVTGLAEAFF. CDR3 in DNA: TGCGCCAGCAGCTTGGAGGTGACAGGGTTGGCTGAAGCTTTCTTT.